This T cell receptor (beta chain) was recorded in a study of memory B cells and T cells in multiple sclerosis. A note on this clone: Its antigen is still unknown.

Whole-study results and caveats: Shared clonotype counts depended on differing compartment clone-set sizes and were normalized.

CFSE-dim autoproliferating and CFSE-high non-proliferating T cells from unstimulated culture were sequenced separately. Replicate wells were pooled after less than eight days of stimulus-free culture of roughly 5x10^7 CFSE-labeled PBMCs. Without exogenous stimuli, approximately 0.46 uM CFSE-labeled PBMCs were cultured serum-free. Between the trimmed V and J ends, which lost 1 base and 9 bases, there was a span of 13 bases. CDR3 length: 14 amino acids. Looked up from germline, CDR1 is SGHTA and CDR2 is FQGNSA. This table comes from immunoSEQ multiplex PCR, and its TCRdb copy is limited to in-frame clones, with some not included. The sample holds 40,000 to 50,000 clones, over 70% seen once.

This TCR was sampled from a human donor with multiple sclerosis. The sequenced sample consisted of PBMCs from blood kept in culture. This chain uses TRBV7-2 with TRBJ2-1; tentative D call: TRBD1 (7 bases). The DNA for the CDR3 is TGTGCCAGCAGCTTAGAGACAGGGAGGAGTGAGCAGTTCTTC. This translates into CASSLETGRSEQFF.